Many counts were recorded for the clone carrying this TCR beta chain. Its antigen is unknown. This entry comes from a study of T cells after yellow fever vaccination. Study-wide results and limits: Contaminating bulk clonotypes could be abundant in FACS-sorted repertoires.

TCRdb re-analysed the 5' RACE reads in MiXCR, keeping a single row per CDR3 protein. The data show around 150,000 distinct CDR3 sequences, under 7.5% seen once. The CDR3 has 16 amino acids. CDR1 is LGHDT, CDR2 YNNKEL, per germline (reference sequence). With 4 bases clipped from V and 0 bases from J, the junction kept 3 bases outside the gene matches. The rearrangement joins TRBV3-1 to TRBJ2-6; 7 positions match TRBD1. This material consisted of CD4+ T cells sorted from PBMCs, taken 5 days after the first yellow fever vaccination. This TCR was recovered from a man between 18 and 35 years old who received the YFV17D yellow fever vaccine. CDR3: CASSRDRASGANVLTF. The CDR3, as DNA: TGTGCCAGCAGCCGAGACAGGGCCTCTGGGGCCAACGTCCTGACTTTC.